Below, 17 T cell receptor beta chains from the same sample are listed, as sequenced in a study of T cell repertoires in cytomegalovirus infection. Their cognate antigens are unknown. Each CDR3 protein is one row after TCRdb ran MiXCR on the reads. The sample has fewer than 850,000 distinct CDR3 sequences; roughly 28% are singletons. The starting material was cultured CD8+ T cells from PBMCs, obtained from culture after CMV antigen stimulation. These receptors were obtained from a human donor in good health (CMV status not recorded). Some clones in this sample may be carry-over from other donors' samples.

This chain connects TRBV4-3 to TRBJ2-2, with D perhaps TRBD1 or TRBD2 (5 bases each). The V gene's germline CDR1 is LGHNA and CDR2 YSLEER. There are 15 residues in the CDR3. Between the trimmed V and J ends, which lost 2 bases and 3 bases, there was a span of 10 bases. CDR3 residues: CASSQTGTYTGELFF. CDR3 nucleotides: TGCGCCAGCAGCCAAACCGGGACCTACACCGGGGAGCTGTTTTTT.

This chain connects TRBV20-1 to TRBJ2-7; 7 nucleotides align to TRBD2. V was clipped by 4 bases and J by 0 bases; unmatched bases: 3. Germline assignment: CDR1 DFQATT and CDR2 SNEGSKA (reference sequence). The CDR3 covers 13 residues. The CDR3 sequence is CSANRGDSYEQYF. The DNA of the CDR3 is TGCAGTGCTAATCGGGGGGACTCCTACGAGCAGTACTTC.

The gene calls are TRBV4-1 and TRBJ1-2; 7 positions agree with TRBD1. Germline assignment: CDR1 MGHRA and CDR2 YSYEKL. The CDR3 loop spans 16 amino acids. Trimming at V came to 4 bases and at J to 0 bases, leaving 8 bases not matched to a gene. In nucleotides, the CDR3 is TGCGCCAGCAGCCGCTCACAGGGGACCACTAACTATGGCTACACCTTC. It specifies CASSRSQGTTNYGYTF.

The chain has TRBV2 and TRBJ1-1; D unclear. The CDR3 has 15 residues. The germline V and J ends were trimmed by 2 bases and 0 bases, with 10 bases remaining between them. CDR1 is SNHLY and CDR2 is FYNNEI in the germline V gene. The CDR3 DNA follows: TGTGCCAGCAGTGAAATAGGGCAGATGAACACTGAAGCTTTCTTT. Its protein product is CASSEIGQMNTEAFF.

This clonotype was counted only a few times. This chain uses TRBV20-1 with TRBJ2-1, with D perhaps matching TRBD1 (6 bases). V was shortened by 0 bases and J by 2 bases, with 14 bases between the two germline ends. CDR3 length: 16 residues. CDR1 DFQATT and CDR2 SNEGSKA come from the germline V gene (reference sequence). This chain's CDR3 is CSARDPTGLAYNEQFF. The CDR3, as DNA: TGCAGTGCTAGAGATCCAACAGGGTTGGCCTACAATGAGCAGTTCTTC.

This clonotype has a handful of counts. The genes are TRBV12-3 or TRBV12-4 and TRBJ1-2; 8 nucleotides agree with TRBD1. This CDR3 region has 14 residues. The V and J ends lost 7 bases and 1 base, in that order; junction bases with no gene match: 5. The CDR3 is CASNRDRFNYGYTF. CDR3 sequence (DNA): TGTGCCAGCAACAGGGACAGGTTTAACTATGGCTACACCTTC.

The chain joins TRBV19 to TRBJ2-7; D is perhaps TRBD1 or TRBD2 (5 bases each). This CDR3 contains 14 residues. CDR1 LNHDA and CDR2 SQIVND come from the germline V gene (reference sequence). Between the trimmed V and J ends, which lost 6 bases and 4 bases, there was a span of 16 bases. This CDR3 is CASRSRGVDYEQYF. CDR3 DNA: TGTGCCAGTAGGAGCCGGGGCGTGGATTACGAGCAGTACTTC.

This clonotype was counted many times. This rearrangement joins TRBV12-3 or TRBV12-4 to TRBJ1-1, with D hard to call. Trimming pared 3 bases from V and 4 bases from J, leaving 6 bases between. The CDR3 contains 12 residues. The CDR3 nucleotides are TGTGCCAGCAGTTTTGTCGGCACTGAAGCTTTCTTT. Its translation is CASSFVGTEAFF.

This chain uses TRBV15 with TRBJ2-3; 13 nucleotides match TRBD2. Germline V gene data show CDR1 as LNHNV and CDR2 as YYDKDF (reference sequence). The V and J ends lost 3 bases and 3 bases, in that order; junction bases with no gene match: 0. This CDR3 has 15 amino acids. This CDR3 is CATSRTSGGTDTQYF. CDR3 DNA sequence: TGTGCCACCAGCAGGACTAGCGGGGGGACAGATACGCAGTATTTT.

This clonotype occurred many times. The V call is TRBV12-3 or TRBV12-4, the J call TRBJ2-3, with D possibly matching TRBD1 (5 bases). Trimming shortened V by 0 bases and J by 6 bases, and 10 bases separated the two germline ends. The CDR3 extends over 14 amino acids. The CDR3 protein is CASSLARVADTQYF. Written as DNA, the CDR3 is TGTGCCAGCAGTTTAGCCAGGGTGGCGGATACGCAGTATTTT.

This rearrangement joins TRBV6-5 to TRBJ1-2; possible D gene TRBD1, 6 bases. V lost 6 bases, J lost 3 bases, and 11 bases lay in between. Germline CDR1 and CDR2: MNHEY and SVGAGI. The CDR3 length is 13 residues. The DNA of the CDR3 is TGTGCCAGCAGCCGGACAGAGGACTATGGCTACACCTTC. Encoded protein: CASSRTEDYGYTF.

In its sample, this clonotype was seen many times. V usage is TRBV19 and J usage is TRBJ2-3; 7 nucleotides align to TRBD2. The J segment lost 2 bases and the V segment lost 6 bases, leaving 5 bases of the junction unmatched. Germline-derived CDR1 and CDR2 are LNHDA and SQIVND (reference sequence). There are 14 residues in the CDR3. CDR3 sequence: CASSLRGITDTQYF. DNA of the CDR3: TGTGCCAGTAGCCTGCGGGGGATCACAGATACGCAGTATTTT.

The V and J genes are TRBV7-6 and TRBJ2-2; tentative D call: TRBD1 (5 bases). Germline CDR1 reads SGHVS; CDR2 reads FNYEAQ. V was cut by 0 bases and J by 7 bases, with 12 bases left in between. The CDR3 runs to 15 residues. The CDR3: CASSLAAQAGGELFF. The CDR3 bases are TGTGCCAGCAGCTTAGCGGCACAGGCTGGCGGGGAGCTGTTTTTT.

This rearrangement joins TRBV4-1 to TRBJ2-7; 13 bases are shared with TRBD2. The CDR3 covers 17 residues. Germline assignment: CDR1 MGHRA and CDR2 YSYEKL. V trimming: 4 bases; J trimming: 2 bases; junction bases outside the gene matches: 8. In DNA form, the CDR3 reads TGCGCCAGCAGCCCCCAGACTAGCGGGGGGACTACCTACGAGCAGTACTTC. Amino acids: CASSPQTSGGTTYEQYF.

This clonotype was detected only a few times. At one boundary the junction diverges from the germline segment, which might be a read error. The chain couples TRBV27 to TRBJ2-7, with D possibly being TRBD1 (6 bases). The CDR3 covers 12 residues. CDR1 and CDR2 from the germline V gene are MNHEY and SMNVEV (reference sequence). CDR3 nucleotides: TGTGCCAGCAGTTTGGGGACCGGGACACTGACCTTC. This translates into CASSLGTGTLTF.

The chain joins TRBV25-1 to TRBJ2-7; perhaps D is TRBD1 or TRBD2 (5 bases each). In germline, CDR1 is MGHDK, CDR2 SYGVNS. Trimming left V 2 bases short and J 2 bases short, with 10 bases between. The CDR3 is made up of 14 amino acids. This CDR3 is CASSERGATYEQYF. CDR3 coding DNA: TGTGCCAGCAGTGAACGAGGGGCTACCTACGAGCAGTACTTC.

The chain carries TRBV7-9 and TRBJ2-2; D might be TRBD2 (5 bases). Between the trimmed V and J ends, which lost 8 bases and 8 bases, there was a span of 6 bases. The CDR3 consists of 10 residues. CDR1 and CDR2 from the germline V gene are SEHNR and FQNEAQ (reference sequence). The CDR3 is CASGGGELFF. The CDR3 DNA sequence: TGTGCCAGCGGAGGAGGGGAGCTGTTTTTT.